What follows are 30 T cell receptor beta chains derived from one specimen sequenced in a study of blood T cell repertoires in COVID-19. Assay: immunoSEQ multiplex PCR; the TCRdb copy retains only in-frame clones and omits some. The top ten hold approximately 12% of the sample, which has around 180,000 clones, approximately 84% seen once. Sequenced sample: PBMCs or T cells enriched from blood (not recorded which). These receptors all come from a man aged 50 or older who had recovered from COVID-19.

The V and J genes are TRBV2 and TRBJ1-4, with TRBD1 matching over 7 bases. CDR3 length: 15 amino acids. Per germline, CDR1 SNHLY and CDR2 FYNNEI. Trimming at V came to 6 bases and at J to 8 bases, leaving 12 bases not matched to a gene. For the CDR3, the DNA is TGTGCCAGCAGAGCAGACAGGGTTCGTCGAGAAAAACTGTTTTTT. Its protein is CASRADRVRREKLFF.

The gene calls are TRBV30 and TRBJ1-5, with D maybe TRBD1 (5 bases). Trimming removed 2 bases at V and 6 bases at J, with 11 bases between. The CDR3 loop spans 13 amino acids. Per the germline V gene, CDR1 is GTSNPN and CDR2 is SVGIG (reference sequence). In nucleotides, the CDR3 is TGTGCCTGGAGTCTAGGGGTAGGTCAGCCCCAGCATTTT. Amino acid sequence: CAWSLGVGQPQHF.

The chain employs TRBV18 and TRBJ2-4; TRBD2 agrees at 11 bases. J lost 6 bases, V lost 3 bases, and 10 bases had no gene match. Germline values: CDR1 KGHSH, CDR2 LQKENI. The CDR3 has 17 amino acids. CDR3 nucleotide sequence: TGTGCCAGCTCACCGAGTCTTAGCGGGGGGGCTGGAAACATTCAGTACTTC. It translates to CASSPSLSGGAGNIQYF.

The sample holds a few counts of this clone. The chain combines TRBV2 with TRBJ2-1, with TRBD2 matching over 14 bases. Germline values: CDR1 SNHLY, CDR2 FYNNEI. Trimming took 4 bases from V and 5 from J; bases not matched to a gene: 4. CDR3 size: 16 residues. The CDR3 region has the DNA TGTGCCAGCAGTGCCGGGACTAGCGGGGGACACAATGAGCAGTTCTTC. Its protein product is CASSAGTSGGHNEQFF.

The rearrangement joins TRBV4-1 to TRBJ2-7; tentatively, D is TRBD1 (6 bases). The V end lost 1 base, the J end lost 1 base, and 11 bases lay between the germline ends. The CDR3 is 15 residues long. Germline loops: CDR1 MGHRA, CDR2 YSYEKL. Written as DNA, the CDR3 is TGCGCCAGCAGCCAAGGGACAGACGCTTCCTACGAGCAGTACTTC. Translating it yields CASSQGTDASYEQYF.

The rearrangement links TRBV5-1 to TRBJ1-6; perhaps TRBD1 as D (5 bases). V dropped 0 bases and J dropped 8 bases, with 6 bases sitting between them. The CDR3 spans 13 residues. Germline CDR1 is SGHRS and CDR2 is YFSETQ. The CDR3 DNA follows: TGCGCCAGCAGCTTGGCGGGGGATTCACCCCTCCACTTT. Its translation is CASSLAGDSPLHF.

This clone was counted only a few times. V is TRBV6-1 and J is TRBJ1-5; D remains ambiguous. The CDR3 contains 14 residues. Germline loops: CDR1 MNHNS, CDR2 SASEGT. Deletions cut 3 bases from V and 6 bases from J, with 12 bases between. CDR3 amino acids: CASSDSGGRQPQHF. In DNA, the CDR3 is TGTGCCAGCAGTGATTCCGGCGGCCGTCAGCCCCAGCATTTT.

The chain combines TRBV11-2 with TRBJ1-2; 10 nucleotides agree with TRBD1. The ends lost 6 bases at V and 7 bases at J; junction bases unmatched: 14. CDR3 length: 16 amino acids. Per germline, CDR1 SGHAT and CDR2 FQNNGV. The CDR3 sequence is CASRHLRDRGMGGYTF. In nucleotides, the CDR3 is TGTGCCAGCAGACATCTGCGGGACAGGGGCATGGGTGGCTACACCTTC.

This chain connects TRBV5-1 to TRBJ1-6, with D maybe TRBD1 (5 bases). This CDR3 has 14 amino acids. Per the germline V gene, CDR1 is SGHRS and CDR2 is YFSETQ. V was shortened by 3 bases and J by 8 bases, with 12 bases between the two germline ends. CDR3 nucleotide sequence: TGCGCCAGCAGCTCAGGGAGGCAAGATTCACCCCTCCACTTT. This gives the protein CASSSGRQDSPLHF.

This clone was seen just once. The rearrangement links TRBV28 to TRBJ1-5, with D possibly TRBD1 on 5 matching bases. The CDR3 contains 13 residues. Germline loops: CDR1 MDHEN, CDR2 SYDVKM. V was pared by 9 bases and J by 6 bases, with 15 bases between. CDR3 DNA: TGTGCCAGTACGTGGGGGGAGCGTCAGCCCCAGCATTTT. This codes for CASTWGERQPQHF. Complete variable domain (other parts from reference TRBV28 and TRBJ1-5): DVKVTQSSRYLVKRTGEKVFLECVQDMDHENMFWYRQDPGLGLRLIYFSYDVKMKEKGDIPEGYSVSREKKERFSLILESASTNQTSMYLCASTWGERQPQHFGDGTRLSIL.

The chain combines TRBV7-9 with TRBJ2-5; maybe TRBD2 (7 bases). The CDR3 is 17 residues long. V was cut by 5 bases and J by 0 bases, with 19 bases left in between. Germline loops: CDR1 SEHNR, CDR2 FQNEAQ (reference sequence). CDR3 nucleotides: TGTGCCAGCAGCCCGGGGAGGGGGGGCCGGTACCAAGAGACCCAGTACTTC. The encoded protein is CASSPGRGGRYQETQYF.

In nucleotides, the CDR3 is TGCGCCAGCAGTGAACGGAACTATGGCTACACCTTC. It translates to CASSERNYGYTF. This chain uses TRBV10-2 with TRBJ1-2; D is uncertain. V was trimmed by 3 bases and J by 2 bases, leaving 4 bases between them. CDR3 length: 12 amino acids. The V gene's germline CDR1 is WSHSY and CDR2 SAAADI.

This chain links TRBV9 with TRBJ2-3; 7 nucleotides line up with TRBD1. The CDR3 covers 15 residues. Germline-derived CDR1 and CDR2 are SGDLS and YYNGEE. Trimming took 0 bases from V and 1 from J; bases not matched to a gene: 2. CDR3 nucleotides: TGTGCCAGCAGCGTAGAAACAGGGGGCACAGATACGCAGTATTTT. Protein product: CASSVETGGTDTQYF.

This chain joins TRBV5-4 and TRBJ1-2; possibly TRBD1 for D (5 bases). CDR1 and CDR2 (germline): SGHNT, YYREEE (reference sequence). V was trimmed by 4 bases and J by 5 bases, leaving 21 bases between them. The CDR3 runs to 16 residues. CDR3 amino acids: CASSPGGGGRRYGYTF. The DNA for the CDR3 is TGTGCCAGCAGCCCCGGTGGGGGGGGACGGCGTTATGGCTACACCTTC. Full variable domain (rest looked up from reference TRBV5-4 and TRBJ1-2): ETGVTQSPTHLIKTRGQQVTLRCSSQSGHNTVSWYQQALGQGPQFIFQYYREEENGRGNFPPRFSGLQFPNYSSELNVNALELDDSALYLCASSPGGGGRRYGYTFGSGTRLTVV.

This clone was recorded only once. The gene calls are TRBV29-1 and TRBJ2-1; D unresolved. V dropped 1 base and J dropped 4 bases, with 11 bases sitting between them. The CDR3 consists of 14 residues. Germline V gene lookup returns CDR1 SQVTM and CDR2 ANQGSEA. CDR3 nucleotide sequence: TGCAGCGTTGAAGCCCTGTTACTTTACAATGAGCAGTTCTTC. This gives the protein CSVEALLLYNEQFF.

This clone was seen a few times. This chain uses TRBV5-8 with TRBJ2-6; 10 bases fit TRBD1. V gave up 4 bases and J gave up 0 bases; unmatched junction bases: 4. Germline V gives CDR1 SGHTS, CDR2 YDEGEE. This CDR3 comprises 17 residues. The CDR3 region is CASSGGTGVSGANVLTF. CDR3 sequence (DNA): TGTGCCAGCAGCGGCGGGACAGGGGTCTCTGGGGCCAACGTCCTGACTTTC. The entire variable domain, with the rest obtained from reference TRBV5-8 and TRBJ2-6, is as follows: EAGVTQSPTHLIKTRGQQATLRCSPISGHTSVYWYQQALGLGLQFLLWYDEGEERNRGNFPPRFSGRQFPNYSSELNVNALELEDSALYLCASSGGTGVSGANVLTFGAGSRLTVL.

This chain links TRBV6-5 with TRBJ1-6; 9 bases fit TRBD1. The V gene's germline CDR1 is MNHEY and CDR2 SVGAGI. J was trimmed by 7 bases and V by 6 bases; bases with no gene match: 7. This CDR3 comprises 15 residues. The CDR3 region has the DNA TGTGCCAGCAGCCGCGGGACAGGGTTGAATTCACCCCTCCACTTT. Translating gives CASSRGTGLNSPLHF.

This sequence joins TRBV7-9 and TRBJ2-7; 10 positions agree with TRBD1. Trimming took 3 bases from V and 6 from J; bases not matched to a gene: 8. This CDR3 is built from 15 residues. CDR1 and CDR2 from the germline V gene are SEHNR and FQNEAQ (reference sequence). The CDR3 DNA reads TGTGCCAGCAGCTTGGGGGGGACAGGGGCAACCGAGCAGTACTTC. It specifies CASSLGGTGATEQYF.

The gene calls are TRBV27 and TRBJ2-3; D not resolved. There are 13 residues in the CDR3. CDR1 MNHEY and CDR2 SMNVEV come from the germline V gene (reference sequence). V gave up 2 bases and J gave up 7 bases, with 10 bases separating them. The CDR3 region is CASSLGAANTQYF. Here the CDR3 DNA reads TGTGCCAGCAGTTTAGGCGCGGCCAATACGCAGTATTTT.

Only one count was recorded for this clone. The chain combines TRBV10-3 with TRBJ1-2, with 8 bases fitting TRBD1. CDR1 ENHRY and CDR2 SYGVKD come from the germline V gene. Unmatched junction bases numbered 10, after V lost 5 bases and J lost 8 bases. There are 14 residues in the CDR3. DNA of the CDR3: TGTGCCATCAGTTCCACTTCCGACAGGGGCGGCTACACCTTC. It translates to CAISSTSDRGGYTF.

The J gene is TRBJ1-5, the V gene TRBV3-1 (or the pseudogene TRBV3-2); weak D call: TRBD1 (6 bases). Germline assignment: CDR1 LGHDT and CDR2 YNNKEL (reference sequence). Trimming took 1 base from V and 11 from J, leaving 15 bases between them. The CDR3 is made up of 14 amino acids. This CDR3 reads CASSQVAGAGAQHF. CDR3 in DNA: TGTGCCAGCAGCCAAGTAGCAGGGGCCGGGGCCCAGCATTTT.

The chain joins TRBV5-1 to TRBJ1-6; possibly TRBD1 for D (5 bases). Trimming removed 3 bases at V and 8 bases at J, with 21 bases between. The V gene's germline CDR1 is SGHRS and CDR2 YFSETQ. The CDR3 loop spans 17 amino acids. The DNA for the CDR3 is TGCGCCAGCAGCTCGCTTGGGGCGGGGCTCGTATATTCACCCCTCCACTTT. It yields the protein CASSSLGAGLVYSPLHF.

The gene calls are TRBV7-8 and TRBJ1-1; perhaps TRBD1 as D (6 bases). The ends were cut back, 4 bases at V and 10 bases at J, with 22 bases in the middle. The CDR3 loop spans 15 amino acids. Germline V gives CDR1 SGHVS, CDR2 FQNEAQ. This chain's CDR3 is CASSSTLWGRGGAFF. The CDR3, as DNA: TGTGCCAGCAGCTCCACTCTGTGGGGGCGAGGGGGAGCTTTCTTT.

V gene TRBV11-3 combines with J gene TRBJ2-5, with TRBD1 as a possible D gene (6 bases). CDR3 length equals 13 residues. Germline V gives CDR1 SGHNT, CDR2 YENEEA. V was trimmed by 6 bases and J by 0 bases, leaving 8 bases between them. The CDR3 nucleotides are TGTGCCAGCAGACAGGGAAACCAAGAGACCCAGTACTTC. It specifies CASRQGNQETQYF.

This chain links TRBV2 with TRBJ1-2; D might be TRBD1 (6 bases). Deletions cut 1 base from V and 6 bases from J, with 15 bases between. CDR3 length: 15 amino acids. Looked up from germline, CDR1 is SNHLY and CDR2 is FYNNEI. The CDR3 here is CASSEVPRGGHGYTF. The CDR3 DNA sequence: TGTGCCAGCAGTGAAGTTCCCAGGGGTGGGCATGGCTACACCTTC.

In its sample, this clone was seen many times. The chain recombines TRBV7-9 with TRBJ1-2; 7 bases agree with TRBD1. The germline V gene has CDR1 SEHNR and CDR2 FQNEAQ (reference sequence). The CDR3 contains 14 residues. With V trimmed by 4 bases and J by 4 bases, 6 bases remained unmatched. In DNA, the CDR3 is TGTGCCAGCAGCTCCGGGGGACAGAGCTATGGCTACACCTTC. As protein: CASSSGGQSYGYTF.

CDR3 region: CASSLEGGGLIQYF. In nucleotides, the CDR3 is TGTGCCAGCAGCTTAGAGGGCGGGGGCCTTATTCAGTACTTC. The V gene is TRBV7-9, the J gene TRBJ2-4, with a weak D call TRBD2 (7 bases). The CDR3 runs 14 residues. The V end was cut by 1 base, the J end by 10 bases, with 14 bases between. CDR1 SEHNR and CDR2 FQNEAQ come from the germline V gene (reference sequence). The full variable domain, its missing parts supplied by reference TRBV7-9 and TRBJ2-4, is DTGVSQNPRHKITKRGQNVTFRCDPISEHNRLYWYRQTLGQGPEFLTYFQNEAQLEKSRLLSDRFSAERPKGSFSTLEIQRTEQGDSAMYLCASSLEGGGLIQYFGAGTRLSVL.

The J gene is TRBJ2-7, the V gene TRBV27, with D tentatively TRBD1 (6 bases). This CDR3 comprises 14 residues. V lost 6 bases, J lost 2 bases, and 14 bases lay in between. The V gene's germline CDR1 is MNHEY and CDR2 SMNVEV (reference sequence). CDR3 protein: CASSDLGQTYEQYF. The CDR3 DNA reads TGTGCCAGCAGCGACTTAGGACAGACCTACGAGCAGTACTTC.

The chain carries TRBV9 and TRBJ2-1, with TRBD2 as a possible D gene (6 bases). Trimming removed 3 bases at V and 1 base at J, with 11 bases between. Germline V gene sequence: CDR1 SGDLS, CDR2 YYNGEE. This CDR3 comprises 15 residues. The CDR3: CASSEGLASYNEQFF. The CDR3 nucleotides are TGTGCCAGCAGCGAGGGACTCGCTTCCTACAATGAGCAGTTCTTC.

The chain employs TRBV3-1 (or the pseudogene TRBV3-2) and TRBJ2-7; tentative D call: TRBD1 (6 bases). Germline values: CDR1 LGHDT, CDR2 YNNKEL (reference sequence). V was clipped by 5 bases and J by 3 bases, with 14 bases between them. The CDR3 sequence is 14 residues long. The CDR3 loop is CASSIRDKNYEQYF. The CDR3 region has the DNA TGTGCCAGCAGCATACGGGACAAAAACTACGAGCAGTACTTC.